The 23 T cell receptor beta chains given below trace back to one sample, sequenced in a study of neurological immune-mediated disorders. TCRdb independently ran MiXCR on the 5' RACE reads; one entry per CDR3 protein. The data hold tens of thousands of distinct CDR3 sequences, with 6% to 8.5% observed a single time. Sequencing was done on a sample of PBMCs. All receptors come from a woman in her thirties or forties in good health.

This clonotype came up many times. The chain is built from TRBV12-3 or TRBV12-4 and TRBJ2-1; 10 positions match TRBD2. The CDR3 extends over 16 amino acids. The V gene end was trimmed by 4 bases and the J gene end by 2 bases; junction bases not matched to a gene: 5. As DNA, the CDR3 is TGTGCCAGCAGTTCTTGGACTAGCGGAACCTACAATGAGCAGTTCTTC. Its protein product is CASSSWTSGTYNEQFF.

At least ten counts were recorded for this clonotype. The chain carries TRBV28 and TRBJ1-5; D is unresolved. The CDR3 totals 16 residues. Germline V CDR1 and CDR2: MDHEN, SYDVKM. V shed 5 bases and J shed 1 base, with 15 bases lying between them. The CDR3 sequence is CASSTLRRGSNQPQHF. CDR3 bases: TGTGCCAGCAGTACTCTCCGGCGGGGAAGCAATCAGCCCCAGCATTTT.

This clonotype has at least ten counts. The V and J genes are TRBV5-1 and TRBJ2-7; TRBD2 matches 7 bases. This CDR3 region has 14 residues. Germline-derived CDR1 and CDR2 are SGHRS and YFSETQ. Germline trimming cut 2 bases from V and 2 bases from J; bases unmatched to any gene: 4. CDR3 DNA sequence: TGCGCCAGCAGCTTACTAGCGCCGGCCTACGAGCAGTACTTC. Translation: CASSLLAPAYEQYF.

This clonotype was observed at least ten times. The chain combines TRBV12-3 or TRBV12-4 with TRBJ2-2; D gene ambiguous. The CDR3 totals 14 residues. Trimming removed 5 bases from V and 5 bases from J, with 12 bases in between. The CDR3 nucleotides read TGTGCCAGCAGTCCACAGCCTCTAACCGGGGAGCTGTTTTTT. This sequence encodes CASSPQPLTGELFF.

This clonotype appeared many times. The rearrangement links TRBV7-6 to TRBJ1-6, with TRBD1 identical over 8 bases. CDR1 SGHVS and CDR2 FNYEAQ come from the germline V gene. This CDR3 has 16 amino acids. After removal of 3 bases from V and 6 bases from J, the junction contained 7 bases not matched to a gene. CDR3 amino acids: CASSLGQGALNSPLHF. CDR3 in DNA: TGTGCCAGCAGCTTGGGGCAGGGGGCGCTTAATTCACCCCTCCACTTT.

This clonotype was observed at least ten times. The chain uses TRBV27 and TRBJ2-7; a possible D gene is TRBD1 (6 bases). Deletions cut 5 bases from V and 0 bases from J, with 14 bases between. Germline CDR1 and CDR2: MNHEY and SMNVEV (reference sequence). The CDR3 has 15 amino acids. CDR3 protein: CASSEDSASSYEQYV. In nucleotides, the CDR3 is TGTGCCAGCAGTGAGGACAGCGCGTCCTCCTACGAGCAGTACGTC.

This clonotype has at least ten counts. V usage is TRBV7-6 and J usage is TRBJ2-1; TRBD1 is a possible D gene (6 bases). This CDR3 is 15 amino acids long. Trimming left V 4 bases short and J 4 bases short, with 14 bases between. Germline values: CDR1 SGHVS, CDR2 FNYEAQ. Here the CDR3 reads CASSSGQGIYNEQFF. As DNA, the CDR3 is TGTGCCAGCAGCTCGGGGCAGGGGATATACAATGAGCAGTTCTTC.

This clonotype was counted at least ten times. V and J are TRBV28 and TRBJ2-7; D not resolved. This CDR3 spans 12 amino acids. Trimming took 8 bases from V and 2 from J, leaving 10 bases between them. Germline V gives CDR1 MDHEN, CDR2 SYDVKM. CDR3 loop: CASGRLPYEQYF. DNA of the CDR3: TGTGCCAGCGGTCGCCTCCCCTACGAGCAGTACTTC. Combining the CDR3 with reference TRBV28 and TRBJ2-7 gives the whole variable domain DVKVTQSSRYLVKRTGEKVFLECVQDMDHENMFWYRQDPGLGLRLIYFSYDVKMKEKGDIPEGYSVSREKKERFSLILESASTNQTSMYLCASGRLPYEQYFGPGTRLTVT.

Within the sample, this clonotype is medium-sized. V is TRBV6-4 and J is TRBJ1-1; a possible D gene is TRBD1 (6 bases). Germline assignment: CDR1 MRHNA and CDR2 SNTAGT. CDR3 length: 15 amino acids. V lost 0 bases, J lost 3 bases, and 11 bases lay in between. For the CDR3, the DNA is TGTGCCAGCAGTGACTCGCCGGAGGGGGACACTGAAGCTTTCTTT. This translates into CASSDSPEGDTEAFF.

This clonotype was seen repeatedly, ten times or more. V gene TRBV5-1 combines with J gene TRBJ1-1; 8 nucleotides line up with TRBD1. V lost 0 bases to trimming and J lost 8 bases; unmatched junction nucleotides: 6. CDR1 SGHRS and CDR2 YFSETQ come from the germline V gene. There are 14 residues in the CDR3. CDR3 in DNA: TGCGCCAGCAGCTTGGACAGGGGGGTGACCGAAGCTTTCTTT. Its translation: CASSLDRGVTEAFF.

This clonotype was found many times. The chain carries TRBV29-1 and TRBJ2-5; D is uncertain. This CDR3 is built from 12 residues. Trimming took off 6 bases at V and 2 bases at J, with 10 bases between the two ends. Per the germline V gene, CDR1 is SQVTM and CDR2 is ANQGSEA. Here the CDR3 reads CSVNQVQETQYF. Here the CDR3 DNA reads TGCAGCGTCAACCAGGTACAAGAGACCCAGTACTTC.

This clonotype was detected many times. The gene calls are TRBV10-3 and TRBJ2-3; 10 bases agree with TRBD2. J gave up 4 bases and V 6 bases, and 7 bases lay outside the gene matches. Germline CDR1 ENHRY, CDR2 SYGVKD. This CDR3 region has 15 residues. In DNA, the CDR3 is TGTGCCATCAGGGGGGCTAGCGGGAGCCCAGATACGCAGTATTTT. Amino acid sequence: CAIRGASGSPDTQYF.

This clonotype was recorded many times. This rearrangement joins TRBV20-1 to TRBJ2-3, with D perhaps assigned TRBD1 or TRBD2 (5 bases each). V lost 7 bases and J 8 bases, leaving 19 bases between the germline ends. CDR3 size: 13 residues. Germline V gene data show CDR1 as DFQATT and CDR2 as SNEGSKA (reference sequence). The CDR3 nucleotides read TGCAGTGTCCCCCCGGACGGGGCAAGTACGCAGTATTTT. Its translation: CSVPPDGASTQYF.

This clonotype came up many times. The CDR3 coding sequence is TGTGCCAGCAGTGAAACTATATGGACCGGGGAGCTGTTTTTT. This codes for CASSETIWTGELFF. The chain recombines TRBV2 with TRBJ2-2; D uncertain. V gave up 2 bases and J gave up 5 bases, with 9 bases separating them. Per germline, CDR1 SNHLY and CDR2 FYNNEI. There are 14 residues in the CDR3.

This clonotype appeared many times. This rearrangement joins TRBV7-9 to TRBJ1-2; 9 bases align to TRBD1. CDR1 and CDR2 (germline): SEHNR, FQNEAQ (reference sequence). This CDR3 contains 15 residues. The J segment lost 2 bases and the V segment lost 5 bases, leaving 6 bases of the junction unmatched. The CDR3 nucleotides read TGTGCCAGCAGCCCCTGGACAGGGGACAACTATGGCTACACCTTC. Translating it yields CASSPWTGDNYGYTF.

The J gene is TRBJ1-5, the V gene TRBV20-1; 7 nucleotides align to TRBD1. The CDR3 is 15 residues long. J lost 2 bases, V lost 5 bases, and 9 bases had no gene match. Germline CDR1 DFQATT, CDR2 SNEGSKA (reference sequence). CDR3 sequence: CSAAKTGLRNQPQHF. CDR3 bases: TGCAGTGCTGCCAAGACAGGGCTCCGCAATCAGCCCCAGCATTTT.

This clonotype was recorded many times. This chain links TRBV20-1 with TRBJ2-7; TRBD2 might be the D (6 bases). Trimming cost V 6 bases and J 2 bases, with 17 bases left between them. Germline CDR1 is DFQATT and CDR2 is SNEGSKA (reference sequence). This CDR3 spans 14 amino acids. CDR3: CSAKAAGPTYEQYF. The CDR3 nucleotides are TGCAGTGCCAAGGCGGCGGGGCCGACCTACGAGCAGTACTTC.

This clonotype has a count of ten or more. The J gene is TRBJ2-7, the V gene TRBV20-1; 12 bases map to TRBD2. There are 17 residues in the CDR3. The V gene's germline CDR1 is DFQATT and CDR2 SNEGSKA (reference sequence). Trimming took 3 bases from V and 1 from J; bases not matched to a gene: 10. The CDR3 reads CSARWSSGRAGSYEQYF. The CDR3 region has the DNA TGCAGTGCTAGGTGGTCTAGCGGGAGGGCCGGGTCCTACGAGCAGTACTTC.

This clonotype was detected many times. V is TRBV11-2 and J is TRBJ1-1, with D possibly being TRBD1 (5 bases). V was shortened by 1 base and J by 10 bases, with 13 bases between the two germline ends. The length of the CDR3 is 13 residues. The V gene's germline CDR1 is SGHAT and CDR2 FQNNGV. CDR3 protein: CASSLALGGGAFF. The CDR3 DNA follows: TGTGCCAGCAGCTTAGCCCTCGGGGGAGGAGCTTTCTTT.

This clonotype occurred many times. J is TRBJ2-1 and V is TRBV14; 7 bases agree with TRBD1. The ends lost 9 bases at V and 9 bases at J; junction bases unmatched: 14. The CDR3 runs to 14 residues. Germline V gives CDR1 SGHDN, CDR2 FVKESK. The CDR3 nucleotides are TGTGCCAGTACGACAGGGACGCGACGGGGTGAGCAGTTCTTC. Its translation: CASTTGTRRGEQFF.

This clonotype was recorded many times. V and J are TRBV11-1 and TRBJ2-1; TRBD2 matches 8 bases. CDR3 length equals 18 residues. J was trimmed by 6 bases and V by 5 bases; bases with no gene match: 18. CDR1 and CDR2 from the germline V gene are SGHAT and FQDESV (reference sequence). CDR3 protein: CASSQYSGTGTRSNEQFF. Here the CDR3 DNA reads TGTGCCAGCAGCCAGTATTCCGGCACCGGGACTAGAAGCAATGAGCAGTTCTTC. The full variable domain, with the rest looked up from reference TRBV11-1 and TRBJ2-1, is EAEVAQSPRYKITEKSQAVAFWCDPISGHATLYWYRQILGQGPELLVQFQDESVVDDSQLPKDRFSAERLKGVDSTLKIQPAELGDSAMYLCASSQYSGTGTRSNEQFFGPGTRLTVL.

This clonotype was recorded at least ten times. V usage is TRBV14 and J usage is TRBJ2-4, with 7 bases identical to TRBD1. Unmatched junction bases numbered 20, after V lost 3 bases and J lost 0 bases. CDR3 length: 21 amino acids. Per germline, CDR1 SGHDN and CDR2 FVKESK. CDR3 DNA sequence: TGTGCCAGCAGCCATCCCTATGGGCTGGGACAGTCGTTTAGAGCCAAAAACATTCAGTACTTC. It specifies CASSHPYGLGQSFRAKNIQYF. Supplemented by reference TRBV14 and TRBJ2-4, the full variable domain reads EAGVTQFPSHSVIEKGQTVTLRCDPISGHDNLYWYRRVMGKEIKFLLHFVKESKQDESGMPNNRFLAERTGGTYSTLKVQPAELEDSGVYFCASSHPYGLGQSFRAKNIQYFGAGTRLSVL.

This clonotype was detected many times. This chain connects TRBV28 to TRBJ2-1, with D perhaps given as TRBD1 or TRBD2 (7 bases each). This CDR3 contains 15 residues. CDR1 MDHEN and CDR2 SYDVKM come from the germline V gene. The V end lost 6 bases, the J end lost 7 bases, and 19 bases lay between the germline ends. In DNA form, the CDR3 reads TGTGCCAGCAGCCCAGGGGGGGTAGCAGGGAATGAGCAGTTCTTC. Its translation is CASSPGGVAGNEQFF.